A single TCR beta chain is shown here with its context. The target antigen is unknown. This sample is drawn from a study of monozygotic twins with inflammatory bowel disease. Phlebotomy per donor yielded a single 2.5 ml blood sample. CDR1 is SGHVS and CDR2 is FQNEAQ in the germline V gene. The CDR3 length is 15 residues. The quantity of total RNA per TCR library was roughly 3,800 ng. Using the 5' RACE reads, TCRdb records one entry per CDR3 protein without DNA. In all, the sample yields about 160,000 distinct CDR3 sequences. General study points: The inverse Simpson measure of TCRbeta diversity was lower in IBD patients than in healthy co-twins. Reduced clonotype sharing with other individuals was observed in IBD patients relative to healthy twins, especially with disease activity.

The sample comprised blood. The V and J genes are TRBV7-8 and TRBJ2-1; the D call from TCRdb, TRBD1, cannot be confirmed without DNA. This sequence originates from a human donor with ulcerative colitis or Crohn's disease, or a healthy co-twin of an affected twin (not recorded which). The CDR3 spells CASSLRGRDYNEQFF.